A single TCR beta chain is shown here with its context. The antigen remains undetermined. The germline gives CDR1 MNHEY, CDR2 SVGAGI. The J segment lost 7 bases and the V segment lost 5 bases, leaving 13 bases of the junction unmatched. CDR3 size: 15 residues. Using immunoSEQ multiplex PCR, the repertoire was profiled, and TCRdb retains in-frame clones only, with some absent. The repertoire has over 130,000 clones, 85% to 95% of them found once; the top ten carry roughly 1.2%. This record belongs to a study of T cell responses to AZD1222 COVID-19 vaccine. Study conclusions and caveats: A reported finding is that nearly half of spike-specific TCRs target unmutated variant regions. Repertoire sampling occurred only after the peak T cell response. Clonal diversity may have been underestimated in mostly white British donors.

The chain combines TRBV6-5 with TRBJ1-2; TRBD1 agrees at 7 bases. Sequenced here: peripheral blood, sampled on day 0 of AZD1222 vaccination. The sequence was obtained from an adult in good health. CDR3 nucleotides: TGTGCCAGCAGTACCTCGCACAGGGGATGGGTTGGCTACACCTTC. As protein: CASSTSHRGWVGYTF.